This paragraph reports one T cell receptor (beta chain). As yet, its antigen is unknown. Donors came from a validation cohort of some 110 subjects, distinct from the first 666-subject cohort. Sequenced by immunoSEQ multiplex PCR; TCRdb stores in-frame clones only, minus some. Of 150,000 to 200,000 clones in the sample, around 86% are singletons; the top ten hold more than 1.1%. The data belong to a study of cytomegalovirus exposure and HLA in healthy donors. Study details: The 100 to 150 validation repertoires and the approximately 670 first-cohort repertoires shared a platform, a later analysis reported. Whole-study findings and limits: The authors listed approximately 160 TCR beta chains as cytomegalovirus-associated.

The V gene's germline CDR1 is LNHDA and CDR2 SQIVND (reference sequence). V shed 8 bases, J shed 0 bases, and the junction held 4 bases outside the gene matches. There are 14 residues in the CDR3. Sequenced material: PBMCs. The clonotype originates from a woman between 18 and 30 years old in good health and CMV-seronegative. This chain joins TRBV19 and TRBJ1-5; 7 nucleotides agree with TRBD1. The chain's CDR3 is CASRQGGSNQPQHF. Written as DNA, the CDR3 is TGTGCCAGTCGCCAGGGGGGTAGCAATCAGCCCCAGCATTTT.